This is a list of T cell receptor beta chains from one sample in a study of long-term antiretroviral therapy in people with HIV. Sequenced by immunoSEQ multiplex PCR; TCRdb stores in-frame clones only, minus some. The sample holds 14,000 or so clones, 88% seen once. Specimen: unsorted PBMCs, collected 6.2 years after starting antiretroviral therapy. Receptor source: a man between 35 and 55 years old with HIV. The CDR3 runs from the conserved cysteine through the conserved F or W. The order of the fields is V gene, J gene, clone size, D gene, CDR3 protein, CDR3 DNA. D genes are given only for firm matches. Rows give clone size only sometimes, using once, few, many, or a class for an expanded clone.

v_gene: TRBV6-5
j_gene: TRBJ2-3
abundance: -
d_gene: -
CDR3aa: CASSQKRADTQYF
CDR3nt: TGTGCCAGCAGCCAGAAGCGGGCAGATACGCAGTATTTT

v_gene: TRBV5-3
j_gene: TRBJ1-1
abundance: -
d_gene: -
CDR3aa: CARSLGMGPEAFF
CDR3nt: TGTGCCAGAAGCTTGGGAATGGGGCCTGAAGCTTTCTTT

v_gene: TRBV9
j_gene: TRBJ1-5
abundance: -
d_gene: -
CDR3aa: CASSRYQGPNQPQHF
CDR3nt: TGTGCCAGCAGCCGATACCAGGGTCCGAATCAGCCCCAGCATTTT

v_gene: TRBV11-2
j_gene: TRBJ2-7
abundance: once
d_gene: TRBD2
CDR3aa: CASSASGSETYEQYF
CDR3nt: TGTGCCAGCAGCGCCAGCGGGAGTGAAACCTACGAGCAGTACTTC

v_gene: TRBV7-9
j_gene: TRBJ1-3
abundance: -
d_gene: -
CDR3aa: CASSLDAISGNTIYF
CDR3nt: TGTGCCAGCAGCTTAGACGCGATCTCTGGAAACACCATATATTTT

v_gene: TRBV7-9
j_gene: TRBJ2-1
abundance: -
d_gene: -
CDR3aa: CASSLWGIGEYNEQFF
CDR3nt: TGTGCCAGCAGCTTATGGGGGATCGGAGAATACAATGAGCAGTTCTTC

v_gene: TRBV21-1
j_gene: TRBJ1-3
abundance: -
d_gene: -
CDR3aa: CASRSTLQHARNTIYF
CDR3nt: TGTGCCAGCAGGAGCACTCTACAACACGCACGAAACACCATATATTTT

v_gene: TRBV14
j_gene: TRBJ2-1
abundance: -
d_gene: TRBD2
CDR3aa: CASSQETSNGEQFF
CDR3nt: TGTGCCAGCAGCCAAGAGACTAGCAACGGAGAGCAGTTCTTC

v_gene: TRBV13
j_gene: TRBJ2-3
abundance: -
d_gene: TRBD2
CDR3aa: CASSLGLAGGTDTQYF
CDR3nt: TGTGCCAGCAGCTTAGGGCTAGCGGGAGGCACAGATACGCAGTATTTT

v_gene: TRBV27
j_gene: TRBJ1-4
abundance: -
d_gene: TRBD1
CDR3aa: CASSYNSGGKLFF
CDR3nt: TGTGCCAGCAGTTACAACTCAGGGGGAAAACTGTTTTTT

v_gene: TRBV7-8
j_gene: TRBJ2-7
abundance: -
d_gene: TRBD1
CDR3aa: CASSSISGGQGAYEQYF
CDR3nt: TGTGCCAGCAGCTCAATAAGTGGGGGACAGGGGGCCTACGAGCAGTACTTC

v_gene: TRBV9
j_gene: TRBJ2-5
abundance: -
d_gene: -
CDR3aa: CASSVGPDQETQYF
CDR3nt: TGTGCCAGCAGCGTAGGCCCCGACCAAGAGACCCAGTACTTC

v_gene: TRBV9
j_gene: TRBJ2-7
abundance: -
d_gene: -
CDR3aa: CASSVGGSDYEQYF
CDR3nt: TGTGCCAGCAGCGTAGGAGGGAGTGACTACGAGCAGTACTTC

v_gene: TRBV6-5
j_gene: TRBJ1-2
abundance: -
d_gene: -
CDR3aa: CASSPGGRGRDGYTF
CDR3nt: TGTGCCAGCAGTCCGGGAGGGAGGGGCAGGGATGGCTACACCTTC

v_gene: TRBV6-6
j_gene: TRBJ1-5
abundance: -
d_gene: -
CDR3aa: CASSLGVVNQPQHF
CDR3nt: TGTGCCAGCAGCCTAGGTGTGGTCAATCAGCCCCAGCATTTT

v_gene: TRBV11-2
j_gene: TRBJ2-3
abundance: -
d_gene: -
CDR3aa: CASSPPNTDTQYF
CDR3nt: TGTGCCAGCAGCCCCCCGAACACAGATACGCAGTATTTT

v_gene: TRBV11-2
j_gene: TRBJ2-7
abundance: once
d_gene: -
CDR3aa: CASSGASYEQYF
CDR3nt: TGTGCCAGCAGCGGGGCCTCCTACGAGCAGTACTTC

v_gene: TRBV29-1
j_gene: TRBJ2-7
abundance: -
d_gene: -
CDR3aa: CSYKTDRPYEQYF
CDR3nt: TGCAGCTATAAGACTGACAGACCCTACGAGCAGTACTTC

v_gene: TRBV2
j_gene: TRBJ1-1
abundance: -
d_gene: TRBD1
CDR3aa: CASGTGPNTEAFF
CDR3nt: TGTGCCAGCGGGACAGGGCCTAACACTGAAGCTTTCTTT

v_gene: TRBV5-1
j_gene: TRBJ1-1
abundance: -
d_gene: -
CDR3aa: CASSPPATGRNTEAFF
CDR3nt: TGCGCCAGCAGCCCGCCCGCTACAGGGAGGAACACTGAAGCTTTCTTT

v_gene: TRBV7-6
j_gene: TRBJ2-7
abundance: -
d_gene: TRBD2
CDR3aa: CASSSRGAGGAYEQYF
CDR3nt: TGTGCCAGCAGCTCTAGGGGAGCGGGAGGCGCCTACGAGCAGTACTTC

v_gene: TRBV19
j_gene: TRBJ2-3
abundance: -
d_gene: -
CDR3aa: CASKVGGRADTQYF
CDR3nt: TGTGCCAGTAAGGTGGGGGGCAGGGCAGATACGCAGTATTTT

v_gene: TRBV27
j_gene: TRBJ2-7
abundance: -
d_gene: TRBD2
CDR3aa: CASSLVSASGTHYEQYF
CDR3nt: TGTGCCAGCAGTTTGGTTAGTGCCAGCGGGACTCACTACGAGCAGTACTTC

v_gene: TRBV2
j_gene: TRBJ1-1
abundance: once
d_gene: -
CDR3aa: CASIRQTVSEAFF
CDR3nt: TGTGCCAGCATCAGACAGACGGTCTCTGAAGCTTTCTTT

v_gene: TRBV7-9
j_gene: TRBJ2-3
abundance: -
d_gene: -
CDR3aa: CASSPPLPTGTDTQYF
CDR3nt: TGTGCCAGCAGCCCTCCGCTGCCGACTGGCACAGATACGCAGTATTTT

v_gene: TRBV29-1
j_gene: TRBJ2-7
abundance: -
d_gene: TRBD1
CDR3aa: CSKMRRDREAYEQYF
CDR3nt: TGCAGCAAAATGAGAAGGGACAGGGAGGCCTACGAGCAGTACTTC